The entry below gives a single T cell receptor beta chain sequence along with its context. Its antigen is not identified. The sample is drawn from a study of identical twins. Whole-study findings and limits: Rather than following the same donors, the conclusions depended on cross-sectional statistical analysis.

Unmatched junction bases numbered 8, after V lost 7 bases and J lost 1 base. This CDR3 region has 15 residues. Germline lookup yields CDR1 MNHNS and CDR2 SASEGT. Each CDR3 protein is one row after TCRdb ran MiXCR on the 5' RACE reads. The sample consists of roughly 470,000 distinct CDR3 sequences, roughly an eighth of them appearing once. The data were also submitted as part of a second study, on yellow fever vaccine responses in identical twins.

This TCR was sampled from a woman between 18 and 29 years old in good health. The chain couples TRBV6-1 to TRBJ2-3; 7 bases align to TRBD2. The sequenced material came from CD4+ T cells sorted from blood. The CDR3 DNA reads TGTGCCAGCATACATTGGGGGGGAGGCACAGATACGCAGTATTTT. Protein product: CASIHWGGGTDTQYF.